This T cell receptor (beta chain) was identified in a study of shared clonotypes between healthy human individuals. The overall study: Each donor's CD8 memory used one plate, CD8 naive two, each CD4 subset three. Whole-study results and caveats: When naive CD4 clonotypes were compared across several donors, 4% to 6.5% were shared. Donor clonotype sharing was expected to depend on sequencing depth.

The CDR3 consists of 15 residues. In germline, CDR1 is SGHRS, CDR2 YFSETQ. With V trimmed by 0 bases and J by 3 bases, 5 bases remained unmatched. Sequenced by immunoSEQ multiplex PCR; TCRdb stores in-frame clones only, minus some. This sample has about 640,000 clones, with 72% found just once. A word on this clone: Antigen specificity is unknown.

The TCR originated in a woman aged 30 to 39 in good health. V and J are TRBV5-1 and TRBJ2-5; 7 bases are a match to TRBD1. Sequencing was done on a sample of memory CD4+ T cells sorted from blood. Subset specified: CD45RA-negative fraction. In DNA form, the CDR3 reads TGCGCCAGCAGCTTGGAAGGGACAGCCAAAGAGACCCAGTACTTC. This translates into CASSLEGTAKETQYF.